These 17 T cell receptor beta chains originate from one sample sequenced in a study of identical twins. TCRdb called the 5' RACE reads again in MiXCR, with one record for every CDR3 protein. The profile shows approximately 680,000 distinct CDR3 sequences, under 8.5% of them singletons. The data were also submitted as part of a second study, on yellow fever vaccine responses in identical twins.

Sequenced: PBMCs. Receptors originate from a young woman in good health.

Ten or more counts support this clonotype. V and J are TRBV14 and TRBJ2-1, with TRBD2 matching 8 bases. Looked up from germline, CDR1 is SGHDN and CDR2 is FVKESK. V was clipped by 1 base and J by 3 bases; unmatched bases: 2. CDR3 size: 15 residues. Here the CDR3 reads CASSQASGGYNEQFF. CDR3 bases: TGTGCCAGCAGCCAAGCGAGCGGGGGCTACAATGAGCAGTTCTTC.

This clonotype has a handful of counts. The J gene is TRBJ2-7, the V gene TRBV20-1, with TRBD2 as a possible D gene (5 bases). V lost 0 bases to trimming and J lost 0 bases, with 12 bases between them. This CDR3 has 15 residues. Germline V CDR1 and CDR2: DFQATT, SNEGSKA (reference sequence). CDR3 bases: TGCAGTGCTAGAGATCGGAGGAGCGGCTCCTACGAGCAGTACTTC. The encoded protein is CSARDRRSGSYEQYF.

This clonotype was detected ten times or more. This rearrangement joins TRBV24-1 to TRBJ2-1; 9 nucleotides match TRBD2. The V gene's germline CDR1 is KGHDR and CDR2 SFDVKD. The J segment lost 8 bases and the V segment lost 3 bases, leaving 4 bases of the junction unmatched. CDR3 length: 14 residues. CDR3 sequence: CATSDGIAGDEQFF. The CDR3 DNA is TGTGCCACCAGTGATGGAATAGCGGGAGATGAGCAGTTCTTC.

V usage is TRBV6-1 and J usage is TRBJ2-7; D uncertain. Germline V lookup: CDR1 MNHNS, CDR2 SASEGT. Trimming left V 4 bases short and J 7 bases short, with 20 bases between. The CDR3 consists of 15 residues. CDR3 residues: CASSAGPSAWFEQYV. CDR3 in DNA: TGTGCCAGCAGTGCCGGACCGTCCGCTTGGTTTGAGCAGTACGTC.

This clonotype showed up just a few times. The chain recombines TRBV12-3 or TRBV12-4 with TRBJ2-1; D is ambiguous. This CDR3 spans 15 amino acids. The germline V and J ends were trimmed by 4 bases and 3 bases, with 13 bases remaining between them. CDR3 sequence (DNA): TGTGCCAGCAGTTCCCAAGGGCCTAACTACAATGAGCAGTTCTTC. As protein: CASSSQGPNYNEQFF.

This clonotype was seen at least ten times. The chain has TRBV5-1 and TRBJ1-4, with unresolved D. Trimming took off 1 base at V and 5 bases at J, with 12 bases between the two ends. This CDR3 has 15 amino acids. CDR1 is SGHRS and CDR2 is YFSETQ in the germline V gene. CDR3 protein: CASSLTWRLNEKLFF. The CDR3 bases are TGCGCCAGCAGCTTGACCTGGCGGTTGAATGAAAAACTGTTTTTT.

The J gene is TRBJ1-1, the V gene TRBV5-1; 7 bases agree with TRBD1. The germline V gene has CDR1 SGHRS and CDR2 YFSETQ. The CDR3 has 17 residues. Trimming took 4 bases from V and 1 from J; bases not matched to a gene: 13. In nucleotides, the CDR3 is TGCGCCAGCAGCGGAGAGACAGGGTGGCGGACGAACACTGAAGCTTTCTTT. Protein: CASSGETGWRTNTEAFF.

This clonotype was detected a few times. The chain couples TRBV11-1 to TRBJ2-3, with 7 bases aligning to TRBD1. Germline CDR1 is SGHAT and CDR2 is FQDESV (reference sequence). The CDR3 is 18 amino acids. J lost 3 bases, V lost 5 bases, and 17 bases had no gene match. CDR3 sequence: CASSDRTGQGDSTDTQYF. The CDR3 region has the DNA TGTGCCAGCAGCGACCGAACGGGGCAGGGGGATTCGACAGATACGCAGTATTTT.

The chain combines TRBV27 with TRBJ1-1; D is unresolved. V lost 6 bases and J 1 base, leaving 12 bases between the germline ends. The CDR3 is 14 amino acids. Germline V gene sequence: CDR1 MNHEY, CDR2 SMNVEV (reference sequence). CDR3 in amino acids: CASRNERENTEAFF. The CDR3 region has the DNA TGTGCCAGCAGAAATGAACGAGAGAACACTGAAGCTTTCTTT.

This CDR3 reads CASSLNPANTGELFF. The CDR3 coding sequence is TGTGCCAGCAGCTTAAACCCCGCAAACACCGGGGAGCTGTTTTTT. The chain is built from TRBV7-3 and TRBJ2-2; D remains unclear. Germline V gene lookup returns CDR1 SGHTA and CDR2 FQGTGA. V lost 1 base to trimming and J lost 2 bases, with 8 bases between them. The CDR3 is made up of 15 amino acids. Complete variable domain (other parts from reference TRBV7-3 and TRBJ2-2): GAGVSQTPSNKVTEKGKYVELRCDPISGHTALYWYRQSLGQGPEFLIYFQGTGAADDSGLPNDRFFAVRPEGSVSTLKIQRTERGDSAVYLCASSLNPANTGELFFGEGSRLTVL.

This clonotype was seen many times. V is TRBV4-2 and J is TRBJ1-2, with a possible D match to TRBD1 (6 bases). Trimming cost V 1 base and J 7 bases, with 19 bases left between them. Germline V gives CDR1 LGHNA, CDR2 YNFKEQ. The CDR3 covers 16 residues. The CDR3 spells CASSQAEGQRRSGYTF. The CDR3, as DNA: TGTGCCAGCAGCCAAGCAGAAGGACAGCGGCGTAGTGGCTACACCTTC.

The J gene is TRBJ2-3, the V gene TRBV6-2 or TRBV6-3; tentative D call: TRBD1 (6 bases). The germline CDR1 and CDR2 sequences are MNHEY and SVGEGT. CDR3 size: 13 residues. The V end was cut by 2 bases, the J end by 6 bases, with 9 bases between. Here the CDR3 DNA reads TGTGCCAGCAGTTACGCCGACAGGGATACGCAGTATTTT. It encodes CASSYADRDTQYF.

At least ten counts were recorded for this clonotype. V gene TRBV10-3 combines with J gene TRBJ1-2; perhaps TRBD1 as D (5 bases). Germline CDR1 reads ENHRY; CDR2 reads SYGVKD. CDR3 length: 12 amino acids. Trimming stripped 10 bases from V and 4 bases from J, with 13 bases between. The CDR3 region has the DNA TGTGCCACTCGGGGCGTCGCCTATGGCTACACCTTC. This translates into CATRGVAYGYTF.

This clonotype showed up just a few times. This sequence joins TRBV19 and TRBJ2-7, with 9 bases aligning to TRBD1. This CDR3 has 16 amino acids. Looked up from germline, CDR1 is LNHDA and CDR2 is SQIVND (reference sequence). J lost 3 bases, V lost 3 bases, and 9 bases had no gene match. The CDR3 DNA is TGTGCCAGTAGTATCTCTCCACAGGGGGCGGTCTACGAGCAGTACTTC. This encodes CASSISPQGAVYEQYF. The full variable domain, completed using reference TRBV19 and TRBJ2-7, is DGGITQSPKYLFRKEGQNVTLSCEQNLNHDAMYWYRQDPGQGLRLIYYSQIVNDFQKGDIAEGYSVSREKKESFPLTVTSAQKNPTAFYLCASSISPQGAVYEQYFGPGTRLTVT.

This clonotype was seen many times. The chain is built from TRBV12-3 or TRBV12-4 and TRBJ1-1; D is possibly TRBD1 (5 bases). V was clipped by 6 bases and J by 1 base, with 9 bases between them. This CDR3 has 13 residues. Here the CDR3 DNA reads TGTGCCAGCAGGGTACAGGAGAACACTGAAGCTTTCTTT. Encoded protein: CASRVQENTEAFF.

This clonotype was counted many times. CDR3 amino acids: CASSSGTPFF. DNA for the CDR3: TGTGCCAGCAGCTCCGGGACTCCTTTCTTT. This chain uses TRBV7-9 with TRBJ1-1; weak D call: TRBD1 (5 bases). The CDR3 runs 10 residues. V shed 4 bases and J shed 12 bases, with 9 bases lying between them. From germline, CDR1 is SEHNR and CDR2 FQNEAQ (reference sequence). Looking up the rest from reference TRBV7-9 and TRBJ1-1 gives the full variable domain: DTGVSQNPRHKITKRGQNVTFRCDPISEHNRLYWYRQTLGQGPEFLTYFQNEAQLEKSRLLSDRFSAERPKGSFSTLEIQRTEQGDSAMYLCASSSGTPFFGQGTRLTVV.

This clonotype was observed many times. V usage is TRBV24-1 and J usage is TRBJ2-1; no clear D. The CDR3 is 13 amino acids. From germline, CDR1 is KGHDR and CDR2 SFDVKD. V dropped 6 bases and J dropped 6 bases, with 11 bases sitting between them. The CDR3 bases are TGTGCCACCAGTTATAGTCCGGGCAATGAGCAGTTCTTC. It specifies CATSYSPGNEQFF.